A selection of T cell receptor beta chains follows, all from one sample in a study of cytomegalovirus exposure and HLA in healthy donors. Assay: immunoSEQ multiplex PCR; the TCRdb copy retains only in-frame clones and omits some. The sample contains about 110,000 clones, approximately 86% of which appear only once. The specimen was PBMCs. These TCRs come from a woman aged 18-29 years in good health and CMV-seronegative. CDR3s include the opening cysteine and the closing phenylalanine or tryptophan. D genes are given only for firm matches. A row's size may be missing; if present it is once, few, many or a size class.

J | V | D | size | CDR3 | DNA
TRBJ1-1 | TRBV9 | TRBD1 | NA | CASSVGDSPNTEAFF | TGTGCCAGCAGCGTAGGGGACAGCCCGAACACTGAAGCTTTCTTT
TRBJ2-7 | TRBV5-6 | TRBD1 | NA | CASSPGGQGSYEQYF | TGTGCCAGCAGCCCCGGGGGACAGGGGTCCTACGAGCAGTACTTC
TRBJ1-1 | TRBV30 | NA | NA | CAWSGPLGHHTEAFF | TGTGCCTGGAGTGGGCCCCTAGGACACCACACTGAAGCTTTCTTT
TRBJ1-5 | TRBV25-1 | TRBD1 | medium-sized | CASSGKQGEPQHF | TGTGCCAGCAGTGGAAAACAGGGGGAGCCCCAGCATTTT
TRBJ2-1 | TRBV29-1 | TRBD2 | NA | CSVSGGRYNEQFF | TGCAGCGTCAGCGGGGGCAGGTACAATGAGCAGTTCTTC
TRBJ1-2 | TRBV5-6 | TRBD1 | NA | CASSFYLTGGQTYGYTF | TGTGCCAGCAGCTTTTACCTCACAGGGGGCCAGACCTATGGCTACACCTTC
TRBJ2-7 | TRBV6-5 | NA | NA | CASSRTGIYEQYF | TGTGCCAGCAGCCGTACAGGGATCTACGAGCAGTACTTC
TRBJ1-2 | TRBV5-4 | NA | NA | CASSFGRRGADGYTF | TGTGCCAGCAGCTTCGGCCGGCGGGGGGCGGATGGCTACACCTTC
TRBJ2-7 | TRBV7-2 | NA | NA | CASSPQGGLTYEQYF | TGTGCCAGCAGCCCACAGGGCGGTTTGACCTACGAGCAGTACTTC
TRBJ1-5 | TRBV4-1 | NA | NA | CASSQDLAAGRQPQHF | TGCGCCAGCAGCCAAGATTTGGCGGCAGGGCGTCAGCCCCAGCATTTT
TRBJ2-2 | TRBV19 | NA | NA | CASIRGGTGELFF | TGTGCCAGTATAAGGGGCGGCACCGGGGAGCTGTTTTTT
TRBJ2-7 | TRBV19 | TRBD1 | NA | CASSTGQGYYEQYF | TGTGCCAGTAGTACGGGACAGGGCTACTACGAGCAGTACTTC
TRBJ1-4 | TRBV9 | NA | few | CASSVGQTNEKLFF | TGTGCCAGCAGCGTGGGGCAAACTAATGAAAAACTGTTTTTT
TRBJ1-1 | TRBV18 | TRBD1 | NA | CASSLGRGQNTEAFF | TGTGCCAGCTCACTGGGCAGGGGGCAGAACACTGAAGCTTTCTTT
TRBJ1-1 | TRBV5-6 | NA | NA | CASSLVRANLNTEAFF | TGTGCCAGCAGCTTGGTCAGGGCAAACCTTAACACTGAAGCTTTCTTT
TRBJ1-1 | TRBV2 | TRBD1 | NA | CASRGDRGGTEAFF | TGTGCCAGCAGGGGGGACAGGGGAGGGACTGAAGCTTTCTTT
TRBJ2-5 | TRBV5-4 | TRBD2 | once | CASSSGTSGGQLGETQYF | TGTGCCAGCAGCTCCGGGACTAGCGGGGGGCAGTTGGGAGAGACCCAGTACTTC
TRBJ2-1 | TRBV30 | TRBD2 | NA | CAWSAPPAGAGGPGEQFF | TGTGCCTGGAGTGCACCCCCCGCCGGAGCGGGGGGGCCAGGGGAGCAGTTCTTC
TRBJ2-1 | TRBV6-1 | NA | NA | CASSEESRKKEQFF | TGTGCCAGCAGTGAAGAGTCTAGGAAAAAAGAGCAGTTCTTC
TRBJ1-1 | TRBV6-4 | NA | NA | CASSERANTEAFF | TGTGCCAGCAGTGAGCGGGCGAACACTGAAGCTTTCTTT